Listed below are T cell receptor beta chains from one sample, sequenced in a study of T cells in Graves' hyperthyroidism and ophthalmopathy. In TCRdb, the multiplex PCR reads were re-called with MiXCR into one record per CDR3 protein. The table lists approximately 300,000 distinct CDR3 sequences, 15% to 20% of them singletons, with around 58% in the top ten. Sequences were obtained from blood. The receptors stem from a woman aged 60-75 years with Graves' ophthalmopathy. Both conserved end residues are part of each CDR3. D genes are given only for firm matches. The size field is filled for only some rows; it gives once, few, many or a size class.

cdr3_length: 17; d_call: .; j_call: TRBJ2-7; clone_size: few; v_call: TRBV6-5; cdr3_nt: TGTGCCAGCAGTTACTACGGGCAGGGACCTGGGCCCTACGAGCAGTACTTC; cdr3_aa: CASSYYGQGPGPYEQYF
cdr3_length: 17; d_call: .; j_call: TRBJ1-6; clone_size: few; v_call: TRBV18; cdr3_nt: TGTGCCACCCAAAAACTCCAGGGAATGGAGTATAATTCACCCCTCCACTTT; cdr3_aa: CATQKLQGMEYNSPLHF
cdr3_length: 14; d_call: TRBD1; j_call: TRBJ2-4; clone_size: many; v_call: TRBV20-1; cdr3_nt: TGCAGTGCTGACGTTCCGGGACAGCTAAACATTCAGTACTTC; cdr3_aa: CSADVPGQLNIQYF
cdr3_length: 15; d_call: .; j_call: TRBJ1-4; clone_size: few; v_call: TRBV4-3; cdr3_nt: TGCGCCAGCAGCCAAGCCACAGGTCAAAATGAAAAACTGTTTTTT; cdr3_aa: CASSQATGQNEKLFF
cdr3_length: 13; d_call: .; j_call: TRBJ2-1; clone_size: many; v_call: TRBV7-2; cdr3_nt: TGTGCCAGCAGCGCAAATAGGGAAAATGAGCAGTTCTTC; cdr3_aa: CASSANRENEQFF
cdr3_length: 13; d_call: .; j_call: TRBJ1-2; clone_size: .; v_call: TRBV4-3; cdr3_nt: TGCGCCAGCAGCCAAGATTATTGGGGTGGCTACACCTTC; cdr3_aa: CASSQDYWGGYTF
cdr3_length: 18; d_call: .; j_call: TRBJ2-1; clone_size: few; v_call: TRBV5-1; cdr3_nt: TGCGCCAGCAGCTTAGCCCCCTCCGGGACGAGCTCCTACAATGAGCAGTTCTTC; cdr3_aa: CASSLAPSGTSSYNEQFF
cdr3_length: 16; d_call: TRBD1; j_call: TRBJ2-5; clone_size: few; v_call: TRBV27; cdr3_nt: TGTGCCAGCAGAGTTTACGAAACAGGGGGAGGTGAGACCCAGTACTTC; cdr3_aa: CASRVYETGGGETQYF
cdr3_length: 12; d_call: .; j_call: TRBJ2-7; clone_size: .; v_call: TRBV18; cdr3_nt: TGTGCCAGCTCACCCGAGACAGACGAGCAGTACTTC; cdr3_aa: CASSPETDEQYF
cdr3_length: 15; d_call: .; j_call: TRBJ1-5; clone_size: many; v_call: TRBV18; cdr3_nt: TGTGCCAGCTCGCACAGAGGGAGTAGCAATCAGCCCCAGCATTTT; cdr3_aa: CASSHRGSSNQPQHF
cdr3_length: 16; d_call: TRBD2; j_call: TRBJ2-1; clone_size: many; v_call: TRBV24-1; cdr3_nt: TGTGCCACCAGTGATCCTACTAGCGGGAGGGCGCGTGAGCAGTTCTTC; cdr3_aa: CATSDPTSGRAREQFF
cdr3_length: 14; d_call: .; j_call: TRBJ1-5; clone_size: few; v_call: TRBV19; cdr3_nt: TGTGCCAGTACCATCGGTTACCTCCATCAGCCCCAGCATTTT; cdr3_aa: CASTIGYLHQPQHF
cdr3_length: 16; d_call: TRBD2; j_call: TRBJ2-1; clone_size: many; v_call: TRBV7-3; cdr3_nt: TGTGCCAGCAGCTCCCAAGGGGTCGGGGGGTCGGGTGAGCAGTTCTTC; cdr3_aa: CASSSQGVGGSGEQFF
cdr3_length: 14; d_call: TRBD1; j_call: TRBJ1-4; clone_size: few; v_call: TRBV7-2; cdr3_nt: TGTGCCAGCTCTTGGACAGGGAGCTTCGAAAAACTGTTTTTT; cdr3_aa: CASSWTGSFEKLFF
cdr3_length: 15; d_call: .; j_call: TRBJ2-7; clone_size: many; v_call: TRBV27; cdr3_nt: TGTGCCAGCAGTTCATACCAAGGAAGCTCCTACGAGCAGTACTTC; cdr3_aa: CASSSYQGSSYEQYF
cdr3_length: 13; d_call: .; j_call: TRBJ2-4; clone_size: many; v_call: TRBV20-1; cdr3_nt: TGCAGTGCCGGTAGCCTAGCCAAAAACATTCAGTACTTC; cdr3_aa: CSAGSLAKNIQYF
cdr3_length: 14; d_call: .; j_call: TRBJ2-3; clone_size: many; v_call: TRBV29-1; cdr3_nt: TGCAGCGTTGGTGGAGGGGGGAGCACAGATACGCAGTATTTT; cdr3_aa: CSVGGGGSTDTQYF
cdr3_length: 16; d_call: TRBD1; j_call: TRBJ2-7; clone_size: many; v_call: TRBV9; cdr3_nt: TGTGCCAGCAGCGCAAAAGAAGGGACAGGATCCCACGAGCAGTACTTC; cdr3_aa: CASSAKEGTGSHEQYF
cdr3_length: 14; d_call: .; j_call: TRBJ2-1; clone_size: many; v_call: TRBV7-2; cdr3_nt: TGTGCCAGCAGCTTCGGAGGGACCTACAATGAGCAGTTCTTC; cdr3_aa: CASSFGGTYNEQFF
cdr3_length: 16; d_call: TRBD2; j_call: TRBJ2-1; clone_size: few; v_call: TRBV30; cdr3_nt: TGTGCCTGGAGTGTACTAGGGACTAGCGGGTTAGATGAGCAGTTCTTC; cdr3_aa: CAWSVLGTSGLDEQFF
cdr3_length: 14; d_call: TRBD2; j_call: TRBJ2-3; clone_size: many; v_call: TRBV20-1; cdr3_nt: TGCAGTGCTAGAGAAGGGACTAGCGGGGGTACGCAGTATTTT; cdr3_aa: CSAREGTSGGTQYF
cdr3_length: 17; d_call: .; j_call: TRBJ2-7; clone_size: many; v_call: TRBV4-1; cdr3_nt: TGCGCCAGCAGCCAAGATCCCACGGCCAGGTTCGGCTACGAGCAGTACTTC; cdr3_aa: CASSQDPTARFGYEQYF
cdr3_length: 16; d_call: TRBD1; j_call: TRBJ1-2; clone_size: .; v_call: TRBV6-2/TRBV6-3; cdr3_nt: TGTGCCAGCAGCCGGGACAGCACGCTATCCTACTATGGCTACACCTTC; cdr3_aa: CASSRDSTLSYYGYTF
cdr3_length: 14; d_call: .; j_call: TRBJ2-1; clone_size: .; v_call: TRBV6-1; cdr3_nt: TGTGCCAGCAGTAACAGGGAGGGCTACAATGAGCAGTTCTTC; cdr3_aa: CASSNREGYNEQFF
cdr3_length: 14; d_call: .; j_call: TRBJ2-5; clone_size: many; v_call: TRBV3-1; cdr3_nt: TGTGCCAGCAGCCAAGATGTGGGCCGCCGGACCCAGTACTTC; cdr3_aa: CASSQDVGRRTQYF
cdr3_length: 15; d_call: .; j_call: TRBJ2-5; clone_size: .; v_call: TRBV4-3; cdr3_nt: TGCGCCAGCAGCCAAGATCGAGGGGGAACGGAGACCCAGTACTTC; cdr3_aa: CASSQDRGGTETQYF
cdr3_length: 13; d_call: .; j_call: TRBJ2-5; clone_size: many; v_call: TRBV11-2; cdr3_nt: TGTGCCAGCAGCTCCTCTGTAGGAGAGACCCAGTACTTC; cdr3_aa: CASSSSVGETQYF
cdr3_length: 15; d_call: .; j_call: TRBJ2-1; clone_size: .; v_call: TRBV5-1; cdr3_nt: TGCGCCAGCAGCTTGGATTCGGGCGCCTTTGATGAGCAGTTCTTC; cdr3_aa: CASSLDSGAFDEQFF
cdr3_length: 15; d_call: .; j_call: TRBJ2-2; clone_size: many; v_call: TRBV2; cdr3_nt: TGTGCCAGCAGTATATATCTGGGGAACACCGGGGAGCTGTTTTTT; cdr3_aa: CASSIYLGNTGELFF
cdr3_length: 15; d_call: .; j_call: TRBJ1-4; clone_size: many; v_call: TRBV27; cdr3_nt: TGTGCCAGCAGGAGGGGCGGGGGGAGAGGTGAAAAACTGTTTTTT; cdr3_aa: CASRRGGGRGEKLFF
cdr3_length: 10; d_call: .; j_call: TRBJ2-5; clone_size: .; v_call: TRBV2; cdr3_nt: TGTGCCAGCAGTGACAGGTTTCCGTACTTC; cdr3_aa: CASSDRFPYF
cdr3_length: 13; d_call: .; j_call: TRBJ2-7; clone_size: many; v_call: TRBV18; cdr3_nt: TGTGCCAGCTCACCACCGTCCGCGGGAGAGCAGTACTTC; cdr3_aa: CASSPPSAGEQYF
cdr3_length: 16; d_call: TRBD2; j_call: TRBJ2-1; clone_size: .; v_call: TRBV28; cdr3_nt: TGTGCCAGCAGCCTAGACGGGACTAGCGGGAGCAATGAGCAGTTCTTC; cdr3_aa: CASSLDGTSGSNEQFF
cdr3_length: 15; d_call: .; j_call: TRBJ1-1; clone_size: many; v_call: TRBV7-2; cdr3_nt: TGTGCCAGCAAGATGGACCGCTGGGTGAACACTGAAGCTTTCTTT; cdr3_aa: CASKMDRWVNTEAFF
cdr3_length: 13; d_call: .; j_call: TRBJ1-6; clone_size: .; v_call: TRBV7-3; cdr3_nt: TGTGCCAGCAGCTCAGACCCCAATTCACCCCTCCACTTT; cdr3_aa: CASSSDPNSPLHF